These 28 T cell receptor beta chains were sequenced from one sample in a study of shared clonotypes between healthy human individuals. Here immunoSEQ multiplex PCR was the method, and the copy in TCRdb shows in-frame clones only, minus some. Among about 1 million clones listed, about four fifths were seen once. The sequenced sample was memory CD4+ T cells from PBMCs. Sample subset: CD45RA-negative fraction. The receptors derive from a man between 18 and 29 years old in good health. Some clones in this sample may be carry-over from other donors' samples.

V is TRBV5-4 and J is TRBJ2-7; D may be TRBD1 or TRBD2 (5 bases each). V was shortened by 4 bases and J by 2 bases, with 13 bases between the two germline ends. CDR3 length: 14 residues. Germline-derived CDR1 and CDR2 are SGHNT and YYREEE (reference sequence). CDR3 amino acids: CASSTSPGPYEQYF. The CDR3 DNA follows: TGTGCCAGCAGCACCTCGCCGGGACCCTACGAGCAGTACTTC.

The chain combines TRBV5-4 with TRBJ1-4, with 7 positions matching TRBD1. Germline CDR1 and CDR2: SGHNT and YYREEE (reference sequence). This CDR3 is 15 amino acids long. V lost 4 bases and J lost 3; bases outside the gene matches: 6. CDR3 protein: CASSQGGPSNEKLFF. CDR3 DNA: TGTGCCAGCAGCCAGGGGGGCCCCTCTAATGAAAAACTGTTTTTT. Supplemented by reference TRBV5-4 and TRBJ1-4, the full variable domain reads ETGVTQSPTHLIKTRGQQVTLRCSSQSGHNTVSWYQQALGQGPQFIFQYYREEENGRGNFPPRFSGLQFPNYSSELNVNALELDDSALYLCASSQGGPSNEKLFFGSGTQLSVL.

There are a few counts of this clone. V and J are TRBV9 and TRBJ2-7; possible D gene TRBD1, 6 bases. Germline loops: CDR1 SGDLS, CDR2 YYNGEE. V dropped 0 bases and J dropped 2 bases, with 12 bases sitting between them. The CDR3 totals 15 residues. DNA for the CDR3: TGTGCCAGCAGCGTAGGGCAGACAGGTCCCTACGAGCAGTACTTC. It codes for CASSVGQTGPYEQYF.

The chain links TRBV28 to TRBJ2-2; 7 bases line up with TRBD2. The length of the CDR3 is 16 residues. The germline V gene encodes CDR1 MDHEN and CDR2 SYDVKM. The ends lost 2 bases at V and 4 bases at J; junction bases unmatched: 7. The CDR3 DNA reads as TGTGCCAGCAGTTTAGTTGGTTGGGGGGGCACCGGGGAGCTGTTTTTT. The encoded protein is CASSLVGWGGTGELFF.

This clone was seen only a few times. Other DNA variants within this sample encode the same CDR3. V and J are TRBV28 and TRBJ2-7, with TRBD2 matching over 9 bases. J lost 2 bases, V lost 3 bases, and 2 bases had no gene match. Germline values: CDR1 MDHEN, CDR2 SYDVKM. The CDR3 extends over 14 amino acids. The CDR3 loop reads CASSLSGRTYEQYF. CDR3 bases: TGTGCCAGCAGTTTGAGCGGGAGGACCTACGAGCAGTACTTC.

This chain links TRBV19 with TRBJ2-2; D gene uncertain. V dropped 3 bases and J dropped 1 base, with 9 bases sitting between them. This CDR3 contains 15 residues. Germline lookup yields CDR1 LNHDA and CDR2 SQIVND (reference sequence). CDR3 protein: CASSINWLNTGELFF. For the CDR3, the DNA is TGTGCCAGTAGTATCAACTGGCTGAACACCGGGGAGCTGTTTTTT.

About this clone itself: Other DNA sequences in the same sample also yield this CDR3. V gene TRBV19 combines with J gene TRBJ1-5; D is unresolved. This CDR3 comprises 14 residues. Germline V gene sequence: CDR1 LNHDA, CDR2 SQIVND (reference sequence). V dropped 1 base and J dropped 4 bases, with 8 bases sitting between them. The CDR3 nucleotides are TGTGCCAGTAGTATAGTTGGGGATAATCAGCCCCAGCATTTT. Protein: CASSIVGDNQPQHF.

This clone is a singleton in its sample. A much bigger clone sits one base away, suggesting this may be a read error. Other DNA variants within this sample encode the same CDR3. This chain joins TRBV28 and TRBJ2-5; D tentatively reads TRBD1 or TRBD2 (5 bases each). The germline V gene encodes CDR1 MDHEN and CDR2 SYDVKM. Trimming removed 5 bases from V and 5 bases from J, with 12 bases in between. The CDR3 extends over 13 amino acids. DNA of the CDR3: TGTGCCAGCAGTACGCAGGGACGGGAGACCCAGTACTTC. Translated, it gives CASSTQGRETQYF. The whole variable domain, filled in from reference TRBV28 and TRBJ2-5, reads DVKVTQSSRYLVKRTGEKVFLECVQDMDHENMFWYRQDPGLGLRLIYFSYDVKMKEKGDIPEGYSVSREKKERFSLILESASTNQTSMYLCASSTQGRETQYFGPGTRLLVL.

The chain is built from TRBV7-7 and TRBJ2-7; D tentatively reads TRBD1 or TRBD2 (5 bases each). This CDR3 contains 14 residues. Germline V gene data show CDR1 as SSHAT and CDR2 as FNYEAQ (reference sequence). V lost 5 bases to trimming and J lost 6 bases, with 17 bases between them. This CDR3 is CASSPSVAGGEQYF. CDR3 DNA: TGTGCCAGCAGCCCAAGTGTAGCTGGGGGCGAGCAGTACTTC.

The chain joins TRBV29-1 to TRBJ1-2, with 7 bases lining up with TRBD1. With 4 bases clipped from V and 2 bases from J, the junction kept 7 bases outside the gene matches. The CDR3 is made up of 14 amino acids. The germline V gene encodes CDR1 SQVTM and CDR2 ANQGSEA. The CDR3 region has the DNA TGCAGCGTTGTAGGGGACAGTACGAACTATGGCTACACCTTC. Its protein product is CSVVGDSTNYGYTF.

This clone was seen only a few times. The V call is TRBV5-4, the J call TRBJ1-1, with unresolved D. This CDR3 spans 13 amino acids. The germline gives CDR1 SGHNT, CDR2 YYREEE (reference sequence). Trimming left V 1 base short and J 0 bases short, with 4 bases between. The CDR3 DNA is TGTGCCAGCAGCTTGTCGGTGAACACTGAAGCTTTCTTT. This encodes CASSLSVNTEAFF. Drawing the rest from reference TRBV5-4 and TRBJ1-1, the complete variable domain is ETGVTQSPTHLIKTRGQQVTLRCSSQSGHNTVSWYQQALGQGPQFIFQYYREEENGRGNFPPRFSGLQFPNYSSELNVNALELDDSALYLCASSLSVNTEAFFGQGTRLTVV.

V usage is TRBV14 and J usage is TRBJ2-2, with TRBD1 as a possible D gene (6 bases). Trimming took off 4 bases at V and 4 bases at J, with 16 bases between the two ends. CDR1 and CDR2 (germline): SGHDN, FVKESK. CDR3 length: 16 residues. The CDR3 reads CASSPRDKVFTGELFF. For the CDR3, the DNA is TGTGCCAGCAGCCCCCGGGACAAAGTTTTCACCGGGGAGCTGTTTTTT.

The V call is TRBV21-1, the J call TRBJ1-4; the table calls TRBD1, which could not be checked here. TRBV21-1 is given as a pseudogene. This CDR3 spans 17 amino acids. CDR3 protein: CASSNVHPGQPNEKLFF. In DNA form, the CDR3 reads TGTGCCAGCAGCAACGTACATCCGGGACAGCCTAATGAAAAACTGTTTTTT.

This rearrangement joins TRBV28 to TRBJ1-5; no firm D call. Germline values: CDR1 MDHEN, CDR2 SYDVKM. Deletions cut 3 bases from V and 0 bases from J, with 15 bases between. This CDR3 comprises 17 residues. CDR3: CASSFADWTYSNQPQHF. CDR3 sequence (DNA): TGTGCCAGCAGTTTTGCAGACTGGACTTATAGCAATCAGCCCCAGCATTTT.

The V call is TRBV5-1, the J call TRBJ2-3, with 12 bases identical to TRBD2. There are 16 residues in the CDR3. The germline V gene encodes CDR1 SGHRS and CDR2 YFSETQ. J was trimmed by 2 bases and V by 4 bases; bases with no gene match: 5. The CDR3 DNA reads as TGCGCCAGCAGCGAAGGACTAGCGGGATCCACAGATACGCAGTATTTT. This sequence encodes CASSEGLAGSTDTQYF.

The chain couples TRBV4-2 to TRBJ2-1; 8 positions match TRBD1. V trimming: 0 bases; J trimming: 2 bases; junction bases outside the gene matches: 3. Germline V gene sequence: CDR1 LGHNA, CDR2 YNFKEQ. The CDR3 runs to 16 residues. DNA of the CDR3: TGTGCCAGCAGCCAAGAGGGCAGGGGGCCCTACAATGAGCAGTTCTTC. Protein product: CASSQEGRGPYNEQFF.

The CDR3 DNA reads as TGTGCCAGCAGCTTACAGCTTGGAAACACCATATATTTT. Translating gives CASSLQLGNTIYF. V gene TRBV7-6 combines with J gene TRBJ1-3; no definite D call. The CDR3 sequence is 13 residues long. Trimming took off 2 bases at V and 3 bases at J, with 5 bases between the two ends. In germline, CDR1 is SGHVS, CDR2 FNYEAQ.

This clone was counted a single time. The chain combines TRBV7-9 with TRBJ2-2, with 8 bases identical to TRBD1. CDR3 length: 15 amino acids. CDR1 is SEHNR, CDR2 FQNEAQ, per germline (reference sequence). V was clipped by 8 bases and J by 6 bases; unmatched bases: 11. The CDR3 DNA reads as TGTGCCAGCGGAAAGGACAGGGTCCCCTCCGGGGAGCTGTTTTTT. It translates to CASGKDRVPSGELFF.

The rearrangement uses TRBV11-2 and TRBJ1-3; D is ambiguous. CDR3 length: 15 residues. Germline-derived CDR1 and CDR2 are SGHAT and FQNNGV. With 8 bases removed from V and 2 bases from J, the gap between germline ends came to 16 bases. The chain's CDR3 is CASLRPESAGNTIYF. CDR3 DNA sequence: TGTGCCAGCCTCAGGCCGGAATCGGCTGGAAACACCATATATTTT.

The rearrangement links TRBV7-3 to TRBJ2-1; D possibly matches TRBD1 or TRBD2 (5 bases each). V was trimmed by 0 bases and J by 9 bases, leaving 9 bases between them. The CDR3 spans 13 residues. Per germline, CDR1 SGHTA and CDR2 FQGTGA. CDR3 DNA sequence: TGTGCCAGCAGCTTAACAGGGGACGGTGAGCAGTTCTTC. Translation: CASSLTGDGEQFF.

This clone has only a few counts. This chain links TRBV2 with TRBJ2-5; unclear D gene. V dropped 4 bases and J dropped 5 bases, with 11 bases sitting between them. Germline values: CDR1 SNHLY, CDR2 FYNNEI. The CDR3 has 13 residues. The CDR3, as DNA: TGTGCCAGCAGTGTACGTCGAAGGGAGACCCAGTACTTC. Translated, it gives CASSVRRRETQYF.

This clone came up many times. The V and J genes are TRBV9 and TRBJ2-1; D is unresolved. The V gene's germline CDR1 is SGDLS and CDR2 YYNGEE. Trimming cost V 3 bases and J 3 bases, with 13 bases left between them. The CDR3 covers 15 residues. CDR3 protein: CASSASSGRYNEQFF. CDR3 bases: TGTGCCAGCAGCGCATCATCTGGACGCTACAATGAGCAGTTCTTC.

The rearrangement links TRBV28 to TRBJ2-1; D is unresolved. Germline values: CDR1 MDHEN, CDR2 SYDVKM. V lost 2 bases, J lost 13 bases, and 9 bases lay in between. The CDR3 contains 11 residues. The CDR3 sequence is CASSLRSTQFF. The DNA for the CDR3 is TGTGCCAGCAGTTTAAGAAGTACCCAGTTCTTC.

This clone came up once. V is TRBV19 and J is TRBJ1-1; D not resolved. In germline, CDR1 is LNHDA, CDR2 SQIVND (reference sequence). The CDR3 consists of 12 residues. Trimming shortened V by 7 bases and J by 0 bases, and 6 bases separated the two germline ends. The CDR3 nucleotides are TGTGCCAGTATAGGAATGAACACTGAAGCTTTCTTT. As protein: CASIGMNTEAFF.

The rearrangement joins TRBV7-2 to TRBJ2-7; 9 bases line up with TRBD2. This CDR3 has 16 amino acids. Trimming took 0 bases from V and 5 from J; bases not matched to a gene: 8. Germline V CDR1 and CDR2: SGHTA, FQGNSA. CDR3 loop: CASSLAGLAGFDEQYF. The CDR3 DNA is TGTGCCAGCAGCTTAGCGGGTCTAGCGGGGTTCGACGAGCAGTACTTC.

The rearrangement uses TRBV29-1 and TRBJ1-2; D not resolved. Germline CDR1 is SQVTM and CDR2 is ANQGSEA. CDR3 size: 11 residues. V gave up 4 bases and J gave up 14 bases, with 17 bases separating them. CDR3 in amino acids: CSVVTGISRTF. CDR3 nucleotides: TGCAGCGTTGTAACCGGTATCTCGAGAACCTTC.

This chain connects TRBV15 to TRBJ2-3; D is undetermined. This CDR3 comprises 12 residues. Per germline, CDR1 LNHNV and CDR2 YYDKDF (reference sequence). Between the trimmed V and J ends, which lost 4 bases and 6 bases, there was a span of 8 bases. The CDR3 DNA sequence: TGTGCCACCAGCAAAAACCCGGATACGCAGTATTTT. Amino acid sequence: CATSKNPDTQYF.

This clone was seen a handful of times. This sequence joins TRBV28 and TRBJ1-4; D gene ambiguous. The ends were cut back, 7 bases at V and 4 bases at J, with 13 bases in the middle. The germline CDR1 and CDR2 sequences are MDHEN and SYDVKM. The length of the CDR3 is 14 residues. The CDR3 sequence: CASTPLRVNEKLFF. For the CDR3, the DNA is TGTGCCAGCACCCCGTTACGAGTTAATGAAAAACTGTTTTTT.